This entry lists 9 T cell receptor beta chains sequenced from one sample in a study of T cells in Graves' hyperthyroidism and ophthalmopathy (dated by TCRdb to the late 2010s). Library preparation used multiplex PCR. Data came from an Illumina HiSeq 2000. The TCR beta CDR3 regions were amplified from the RNA transcripts. For the first round of RT-PCR on the TCR CDR3, the HTBI primer set was used together with the Qiagen OneStep RT-PCR kit. Starting from the raw public reads, TCRdb applied fastp trimming at Q25, assembled clones with MiXCR and retained in-frame beta chains. When rows share a CDR3 protein, they turn into one entry using the most common DNA and genes. For this sample the table gives more than 300,000 distinct CDR3 sequences, of which approximately 13% were detected only once. The ten most abundant clones make up approximately 10% of the sample. Material: blood. The source is a woman aged 55-69 years with Graves' hyperthyroidism.

This clonotype appeared a few times. The genes are TRBV12-3 or TRBV12-4 and TRBJ2-1; no clear D. The CDR3 spans 12 residues. Trimming took 8 bases from V and 6 from J, leaving 11 bases between them. The CDR3: CASASWPNEQFF. The CDR3, as DNA: TGTGCCAGCGCATCTTGGCCCAATGAGCAGTTCTTC.

This clonotype was detected only a few times. V usage is TRBV27 and J usage is TRBJ1-5; 7 bases match TRBD1. The CDR3 has 13 amino acids. J lost 6 bases, V lost 8 bases, and 7 bases had no gene match. CDR1 is MNHEY, CDR2 SMNVEV, per germline (reference sequence). The CDR3 DNA reads TGTGCCAGCGGAGACAGGGTGACTCAGCCCCAGCATTTT. The encoded protein is CASGDRVTQPQHF.

At least ten counts were recorded for this clonotype. This chain connects TRBV24-1 to TRBJ2-1; possibly TRBD1 or TRBD2 for D (7 bases each). The V end lost 7 bases, the J end lost 10 bases, and 13 bases lay between the germline ends. CDR3 length: 12 amino acids. Per germline, CDR1 KGHDR and CDR2 SFDVKD. The DNA of the CDR3 is TGTGCCACCAGGGGAGGGGGCAGGGAGCAGTTCTTC. Translation: CATRGGGREQFF.

For this clonotype: This clone may be a read error of a much larger clone one base away. The rearrangement uses TRBV29-1 and TRBJ2-1; 9 bases align to TRBD2. Germline CDR1 reads SQVTM; CDR2 reads ANQGSEA. CDR3 length: 14 amino acids. The J segment lost 8 bases and the V segment lost 7 bases, leaving 12 bases of the junction unmatched. CDR3 coding DNA: TGCAGCGCATCTAGCGGGGCCGTAATTTATGAGCAGTTCTTC. Amino acid sequence: CSASSGAVIYEQFF.

A word on this clonotype: A single base separates this from a much larger clone, so it may be a read error. The rearrangement uses TRBV11-1 and TRBJ2-5, with 8 bases that match TRBD1. With V trimmed by 5 bases and J by 2 bases, 7 bases remained unmatched. Germline CDR1 reads SGHAT; CDR2 reads FQDESV (reference sequence). The CDR3 covers 15 residues. CDR3 DNA: TGTGCCAGCAGCCCCTGGACAGGGTCTCAAGAGACCCAGTACTTC. Protein sequence: CASSPWTGSQETQYF.

The chain combines TRBV6-1 with TRBJ1-1; 9 positions agree with TRBD1. Germline lookup yields CDR1 MNHNS and CDR2 SASEGT. This CDR3 contains 15 residues. With 1 base clipped from V and 0 bases from J, the junction kept 0 bases outside the gene matches. CDR3 loop: CASSEGTGVNTEAFF. CDR3 bases: TGTGCCAGCAGTGAAGGGACAGGGGTGAACACTGAAGCTTTCTTT.

This sequence joins TRBV30 and TRBJ1-3; no definite D call. The CDR3 totals 14 residues. V lost 1 base and J 0 bases, leaving 7 bases between the germline ends. CDR1 and CDR2 (germline): GTSNPN, SVGIG (reference sequence). The CDR3 coding sequence is TGTGCCTGGAGTGATACCTACTCTGGAAACACCATATATTTT. Protein: CAWSDTYSGNTIYF.

This clonotype was detected ten times or more. The gene calls are TRBV29-1 and TRBJ2-7, with 8 bases that match TRBD2. The CDR3 consists of 15 residues. V dropped 6 bases and J dropped 6; count of bases not matched to a gene: 16. Germline V gene lookup returns CDR1 SQVTM and CDR2 ANQGSEA. This CDR3 reads CSVTTQLAAFGEQYF. CDR3 DNA: TGCAGCGTCACCACCCAACTAGCGGCATTTGGCGAGCAGTACTTC.

V usage is TRBV5-6 and J usage is TRBJ1-3, with TRBD1 identical over 8 bases. V dropped 4 bases and J dropped 0; count of bases not matched to a gene: 6. The CDR3 is 16 residues long. Looked up from germline, CDR1 is SGHDT and CDR2 is YYEEEE. The CDR3 coding sequence is TGTGCCAGCAGCGAGGGACAGGCAACCTCTGGAAACACCATATATTTT. Translation: CASSEGQATSGNTIYF.